This paragraph covers one T cell receptor beta chain sequence. Profiled with immunoSEQ multiplex PCR; TCRdb holds only in-frame clones, not every one. Of about 310,000 clones in the sample, nearly 90% were seen once. The record originates from a study of blood T cell repertoires in COVID-19. On the study more broadly: The origin of the acute and convalescent COVID-19 samples was the United States, Italy and Spain.

Germline CDR1 reads SNHLY; CDR2 reads FYNNEI. Trimming took 7 bases from V and 0 from J, leaving 10 bases between them. The CDR3 is 13 amino acids. Ages ranged from about 18 to 89 years, with residence in 24 US areas. This chain uses TRBV2 with TRBJ2-7; D gene ambiguous. This clonotype was obtained from a woman aged 30 to 39 who had recovered from COVID-19. The source material was PBMCs or T cells enriched from blood (not recorded which). The CDR3 DNA reads as TGTGCCAGCAATAAAGATAGCTCCTACGAGCAGTACTTC. This codes for CASNKDSSYEQYF. Supplemented by reference TRBV2 and TRBJ2-7, the full variable domain reads EPEVTQTPSHQVTQMGQEVILRCVPISNHLYFYWYRQILGQKVEFLVSFYNNEISEKSEIFDDQFSVERPDGSNFTLKIRSTKLEDSAMYFCASNKDSSYEQYFGPGTRLTVT.